This T cell receptor beta chain was identified during a study of T cell repertoires in ileal Crohn's disease. Profiled with immunoSEQ multiplex PCR; TCRdb holds only in-frame clones, not every one. This repertoire shows 6,000 to 8,500 clones, more than 80% found once; its top ten account for around 5%. V trimming: 7 bases; J trimming: 5 bases; junction bases outside the gene matches: 12. This CDR3 has 14 amino acids. Germline CDR1 is SQVTM and CDR2 is ANQGSEA. This sequence originates from an adult with Crohn's disease. V is TRBV29-1 and J is TRBJ2-7, with 9 bases identical to TRBD1. Sequencing was carried out using ileal tissue. CDR3 sequence reads: CSAGGGQGIDEQYF. In nucleotides, the CDR3 is TGCAGCGCGGGGGGTGGACAGGGGATAGACGAGCAGTACTTC.